This is a list of T cell receptor beta chains from one sample in a study of shared clonotypes between healthy human individuals. Produced via immunoSEQ multiplex PCR; TCRdb's table is partial and in-frame only. The repertoire holds about half a million clones, with 79% as singletons. Source material: PBMCs. These receptor sequences come from a woman aged 40 to 50 in good health. Some clones in this sample may be carry-over from other donors' samples. Both conserved end residues are part of each CDR3. Each record gives: clone size, V gene, J gene, D gene, CDR3 protein, CDR3 DNA. D genes are given only for firm matches. Rows give clone size only sometimes, using once, few, many, or a class for an expanded clone.

.	TRBV4-1	TRBJ2-1	TRBD2	CASSLLAGVRSEQFF	TGCGCCAGCAGCCTCCTAGCGGGAGTGAGGAGTGAGCAGTTCTTC
.	TRBV11-3	TRBJ2-2	TRBD2	CASSLAVLASPTLNTGELFF	TGTGCCAGCAGCCTGGCGGTACTAGCGAGTCCTACCCTGAACACCGGGGAGCTGTTTTTT
.	TRBV23-1	TRBJ1-1	.	CASNCPTEAFF	TGCGCCAGCAATTGTCCCACTGAAGCTTTCTTT
once	TRBV4-1	TRBJ2-2	.	CASSRRAITGELFF	TGCGCCAGCAGTAGGAGGGCAATTACCGGGGAGCTGTTTTTT
.	TRBV27	TRBJ2-1	TRBD1	CASRRTGDNEQFF	TGTGCCAGCAGGAGGACAGGGGACAATGAGCAGTTCTTC
once	TRBV7-2	TRBJ1-2	.	CASSPTAGRHGYTF	TGTGCCAGCAGCCCTACTGCAGGGCGACATGGCTACACCTTC
.	TRBV7-9	TRBJ2-4	.	CASSSSLITGRGAKNIQYF	TGTGCCAGCAGCTCTAGCCTTATAACAGGGAGAGGGGCCAAAAACATTCAGTACTTC
.	TRBV7-9	TRBJ2-1	TRBD2	CASSRSGTKNNEQFF	TGTGCCAGCAGCCGTAGCGGGACGAAGAACAATGAGCAGTTCTTC
.	TRBV2	TRBJ2-5	TRBD2	CASSFGLAGGESWGETQYF	TGTGCCAGCAGTTTTGGACTAGCGGGAGGTGAATCATGGGGAGAGACCCAGTACTTC
.	TRBV7-9	TRBJ1-4	.	CASSASGPNEKLFF	TGTGCCAGCAGCGCCAGCGGGCCCAATGAAAAACTGTTTTTT
many	TRBV5-1	TRBJ1-3	.	CASSLAGVDSGNTIYF	TGCGCCAGCAGCTTGGCCGGGGTGGACTCTGGAAACACCATATATTTT
.	TRBV5-1	TRBJ1-4	TRBD1	CASSLVPGQGGVF	TGCGCCAGCAGCTTGGTCCCGGGACAGGGTGGTGTTTTT
.	TRBV6-6	TRBJ1-1	TRBD1	CASSGGTAGEAFF	TGTGCCAGCAGCGGGGGGACAGCCGGTGAAGCTTTCTTT
.	TRBV5-1	TRBJ2-1	.	CASSSSGQTGTYNEQFF	TGCGCCAGCAGTTCTAGCGGACAAACAGGGACCTACAATGAGCAGTTCTTC
.	TRBV19	TRBJ1-1	.	CASSMRGPEAFF	TGTGCCAGTAGTATGCGGGGCCCCGAAGCTTTCTTT
.	TRBV18	TRBJ2-3	.	CASSPVVDTDTQYF	TGTGCCAGCTCCCCAGTGGTGGACACAGATACGCAGTATTTT
many	TRBV2	TRBJ2-7	.	CASSLNHYEQYF	TGTGCCAGCAGCCTAAACCACTACGAGCAGTACTTC
.	TRBV27	TRBJ2-1	.	CASSPRTRSYNEQFF	TGTGCCAGCAGTCCCCGGACCAGATCCTACAATGAGCAGTTCTTC
.	TRBV2	TRBJ2-1	TRBD1	CASSGDRGPYNEQFF	TGTGCCAGCAGTGGAGACAGGGGGCCCTACAATGAGCAGTTCTTC
.	TRBV27	TRBJ2-3	TRBD1	CASSLFGTGTPYSTDTQYF	TGTGCCAGCAGTTTATTCGGGACAGGGACACCGTATAGCACAGATACGCAGTATTTT
.	TRBV28	TRBJ2-2	.	CASSTSGLGTGELFF	TGTGCCAGCAGTACATCGGGACTCGGCACCGGGGAGCTGTTTTTT
.	TRBV2	TRBJ2-5	TRBD1	CASSRTGARETQYF	TGTGCCAGCAGCCGGACAGGGGCTAGGGAGACCCAGTACTTC
once	TRBV2	TRBJ2-5	TRBD2	CASSGQSGRVETQYF	TGTGCCAGCAGTGGTCAGAGCGGGAGGGTTGAGACCCAGTACTTC
.	TRBV5-1	TRBJ1-3	.	CASSLGQAGNTIYF	TGCGCCAGCAGCTTGGGACAAGCTGGAAACACCATATATTTT
once	TRBV9	TRBJ2-2	.	CASSAGSVPAGELFF	TGTGCCAGCAGCGCGGGGTCCGTTCCAGCCGGGGAGCTGTTTTTT
.	TRBV19	TRBJ2-5	TRBD1	CASSPRQGRQETQYF	TGTGCCAGTAGTCCCCGACAGGGGAGACAAGAGACCCAGTACTTC
.	TRBV27	TRBJ2-2	.	CASSLSQNTGELFF	TGTGCCAGCAGTTTATCACAGAACACCGGGGAGCTGTTTTTT
.	TRBV7-9	TRBJ2-1	.	CASSLGRTSHNEQFF	TGTGCCAGCAGCTTAGGCAGGACATCACACAATGAGCAGTTCTTC
.	TRBV19	TRBJ1-2	TRBD1	CASSADRGDGYTF	TGTGCCAGTAGCGCAGACAGGGGAGATGGCTACACCTTC
.	TRBV15	TRBJ2-3	.	CATSKGDHTDTQYF	TGTGCCACCAGCAAGGGGGATCACACAGATACGCAGTATTTT
.	TRBV29-1	TRBJ2-5	.	CSVSGARQGSQYF	TGCAGCGTTAGCGGGGCCCGACAGGGGAGCCAGTACTTC
.	TRBV7-8	TRBJ2-1	.	CASSLLASAYNEQFF	TGTGCCAGCAGCTTACTGGCTAGCGCCTACAATGAGCAGTTCTTC
.	TRBV19	TRBJ2-2	TRBD2	CASRRPGLATNTGELFF	TGTGCCAGTAGACGGCCGGGACTAGCGACGAACACCGGGGAGCTGTTTTTT